Following are 18 T cell receptor beta chains from one sample sequenced in a study of response to subunit inactivated influenza vaccine (dated by TCRdb to 2016 to 2019). Library construction relied on RT-PCR. The instrument given in TCRdb is Illumina HiSeq 2500. TCRdb reprocessed the public reads (quality trimming at Q25 with fastp, clone calling with MiXCR) and kept in-frame beta chains. Rows merge per CDR3 protein into single entries with the most common DNA and genes. The sample table shows about half a million distinct CDR3 sequences, and roughly 8.2% are seen once. The ten largest clones add up to about an eighth of the sample. The source material was PBMCs from blood, sampled approximately 25 months after vaccination. Receptor source: a man aged 50-75 years who received an inactivated influenza vaccine. Donor details come from another sample of the same person, matched by shared clones.

This clonotype was seen more than once but under ten times. The rearrangement joins TRBV6-2 or TRBV6-3 to TRBJ1-1; 9 bases are shared with TRBD1. Unmatched junction bases numbered 7, after V lost 6 bases and J lost 11 bases. The germline gives CDR1 MNHEY, CDR2 SVGEGT. The CDR3 runs to 12 residues. The CDR3 protein is CASRYVGQGAFF. The CDR3 nucleotides read TGTGCCAGCAGATATGTCGGACAGGGGGCTTTCTTT.

The rearrangement links TRBV5-1 to TRBJ2-5, with 10 positions matching TRBD2. This CDR3 has 14 residues. From germline, CDR1 is SGHRS and CDR2 YFSETQ. After removal of 3 bases from V and 5 bases from J, the junction contained 4 bases not matched to a gene. This CDR3 is CASSSGTSAETQYF. The CDR3 DNA reads TGCGCCAGCAGCTCTGGGACTAGCGCGGAGACCCAGTACTTC.

This clonotype was seen only a few times. The chain employs TRBV20-1 and TRBJ1-3; TRBD1 is a possible D gene (6 bases). Germline V gives CDR1 DFQATT, CDR2 SNEGSKA (reference sequence). V shed 5 bases and J shed 0 bases, with 11 bases lying between them. CDR3 length: 14 residues. The CDR3 DNA reads as TGCAGTGCTCCCGACAGGAGCTCTGGAAACACCATATATTTT. Translated: CSAPDRSSGNTIYF.

This chain links TRBV27 with TRBJ2-2; D unclear. The CDR3 has 14 residues. V lost 6 bases and J 1 base, leaving 9 bases between the germline ends. Per germline, CDR1 MNHEY and CDR2 SMNVEV (reference sequence). CDR3 bases: TGTGCCAGCAGAATTCGGTGGAACACCGGGGAGCTGTTTTTT. This encodes CASRIRWNTGELFF.

This clonotype was counted many times. The rearrangement joins TRBV5-1 to TRBJ1-2; a weak D match, TRBD1 (5 bases). V lost 0 bases and J 3 bases, leaving 12 bases between the germline ends. CDR1 and CDR2 (germline): SGHRS, YFSETQ. The CDR3 length is 15 residues. CDR3 region: CASSLDPGLDYGYTF. Here the CDR3 DNA reads TGCGCCAGCAGCTTGGATCCAGGGTTGGACTATGGCTACACCTTC.

The chain joins TRBV18 to TRBJ2-7; D is possibly TRBD1 (6 bases). Between the trimmed V and J ends, which lost 4 bases and 3 bases, there was a span of 10 bases. CDR3 length: 13 amino acids. Germline V gene data show CDR1 as KGHSH and CDR2 as LQKENI. The CDR3 region is CASSRTVNYEQYF. CDR3 bases: TGTGCCAGCTCACGGACAGTTAACTACGAGCAGTACTTC.

This clonotype was observed many times. The rearrangement links TRBV28 to TRBJ2-1; TRBD2 matches 14 bases. The CDR3 length is 14 residues. Per germline, CDR1 MDHEN and CDR2 SYDVKM. V lost 7 bases to trimming and J lost 6 bases; unmatched junction nucleotides: 2. The CDR3: CASTGLAGVNEQFF. The DNA for the CDR3 is TGTGCCAGCACGGGACTAGCGGGGGTCAATGAGCAGTTCTTC.

The chain combines TRBV19 with TRBJ2-3; 10 bases are a match to TRBD2. The length of the CDR3 is 16 residues. Germline V gene data show CDR1 as LNHDA and CDR2 as SQIVND (reference sequence). The J segment lost 2 bases and the V segment lost 6 bases, leaving 8 bases of the junction unmatched. The CDR3 is CASSRFSGGITDTQYF. The CDR3 bases are TGTGCCAGTAGCCGCTTTAGCGGGGGGATCACAGATACGCAGTATTTT.

This chain joins TRBV7-9 and TRBJ2-3; TRBD2 matches 12 bases. The CDR3 covers 16 residues. Germline CDR1 and CDR2: SEHNR and FQNEAQ (reference sequence). After removal of 7 bases from V and 1 base from J, the junction contained 6 bases not matched to a gene. CDR3 protein: CASTARTSGGTDTQYF. CDR3 nucleotide sequence: TGTGCCAGCACCGCACGGACTAGCGGGGGCACAGATACGCAGTATTTT.

This clonotype appeared a few times. The chain joins TRBV24-1 to TRBJ2-1, with 8 bases aligning to TRBD2. Germline lookup yields CDR1 KGHDR and CDR2 SFDVKD. The junction had 8 bases not matched to a gene; V was cut back by 2 bases and J by 9 bases. This CDR3 contains 15 residues. The DNA of the CDR3 is TGTGCCACCAGTGATTCCCGGACTAGCATCGGTGAGCAGTTCTTC. This translates into CATSDSRTSIGEQFF.

A few counts support this clonotype. The chain carries TRBV7-9 and TRBJ2-1; D gene unclear. The CDR3 extends over 15 amino acids. The ends were cut back, 2 bases at V and 4 bases at J, with 12 bases in the middle. Germline CDR1 SEHNR, CDR2 FQNEAQ (reference sequence). CDR3 amino acids: CASSLPADQYNEQFF. In nucleotides, the CDR3 is TGTGCCAGCAGCTTACCCGCAGACCAGTACAATGAGCAGTTCTTC.

This clonotype has a handful of counts. The chain has TRBV21-1 and TRBJ1-6. TRBV21-1 is labeled a pseudogene. This CDR3 is built from 21 residues. The CDR3 protein is CASSKERVTSLQSSYNSPLHF. In DNA, the CDR3 is TGTGCCAGCAGCAAAGAGAGGGTAACGTCCCTCCAAAGCTCCTATAATTCACCCCTCCACTTT.

This clonotype has just a few counts. This chain joins TRBV29-1 and TRBJ1-1, with D maybe TRBD1 (5 bases). The V end lost 8 bases, the J end lost 1 base, and 14 bases lay between the germline ends. CDR3 size: 13 residues. The V gene's germline CDR1 is SQVTM and CDR2 ANQGSEA. The CDR3 region has the DNA TGCAGCTCGGCTAGGGGTTGGAACACTGAAGCTTTCTTT. This translates into CSSARGWNTEAFF.

This clonotype was seen only a few times. For the CDR3, the DNA is TGTGCCAGCAGTTCAGGGGTTTCTGGGATTTCACCCCTCCACTTT. Translating it yields CASSSGVSGISPLHF. The V and J genes are TRBV12-3 or TRBV12-4 and TRBJ1-6; a possible D gene is TRBD1 (6 bases). V was pared by 4 bases and J by 9 bases, with 16 bases between. CDR3 length: 15 amino acids.

The V and J genes are TRBV11-2 and TRBJ1-3; D gene ambiguous. The CDR3 contains 15 residues. Germline V gene sequence: CDR1 SGHAT, CDR2 FQNNGV. Trimming took 0 bases from V and 2 from J, leaving 8 bases between them. The DNA of the CDR3 is TGTGCCAGCAGCTTAGAGGGATCGCCTGGAAACACCATATATTTT. Translating gives CASSLEGSPGNTIYF.

The chain employs TRBV9 and TRBJ2-5; possible D gene TRBD2, 6 bases. This CDR3 spans 16 amino acids. The ends were cut back, 0 bases at V and 1 base at J, with 13 bases in the middle. Germline V gene data show CDR1 as SGDLS and CDR2 as YYNGEE. The CDR3 coding sequence is TGTGCCAGCAGCGTAGGTGAGGGAGGACTCCAAGAGACCCAGTACTTC. Its translation: CASSVGEGGLQETQYF.

This sequence joins TRBV7-9 and TRBJ1-3; the D is unclear. Per germline, CDR1 SEHNR and CDR2 FQNEAQ (reference sequence). Trimming took 4 bases from V and 1 from J, leaving 8 bases between them. The CDR3 loop spans 14 amino acids. CDR3 DNA sequence: TGTGCCAGCAGCTCTGCGGCGTCTGGAAACACCATATATTTT. Encoded protein: CASSSAASGNTIYF.

The table lists this clonotype with many counts. The CDR3 DNA reads as TGCGCCAGCAGCCGTAGCGGAGCTCAAGAGACCCAGTACTTC. The encoded protein is CASSRSGAQETQYF. The chain has TRBV5-1 and TRBJ2-5; tentatively, D is TRBD2 (6 bases). The length of the CDR3 is 14 residues. Trimming stripped 4 bases from V and 2 bases from J, with 12 bases between. CDR1 SGHRS and CDR2 YFSETQ come from the germline V gene.